A selection of T cell receptor beta chains follows, all from one sample in a study of beta chain features in type 1 diabetes. Assay used: immunoSEQ multiplex PCR; TCRdb lists only in-frame clones, some missing. The data contain approximately 150,000 clones, about 63% of them seen just once; the ten biggest clones take up about 0.1%. The sequencing sample was made of naive CD4+ T cells from blood. The receptors shown here come from a man aged 25 to 45 with type 1 diabetes. The CDR3 runs from the conserved cysteine through the conserved F or W. The order of the fields is CDR3 length, D gene, clone size, J gene, V gene, CDR3 DNA, CDR3 protein. The D gene is left open where the match is weak. Size values are once, few and many counts, or a class for expanded clones, and some rows have none.

15 NA NA TRBJ2-4 TRBV5-4 TGTGCCAGCAGCGTGGGGGTTTATGTCAAAAACATTCAGTACTTC CASSVGVYVKNIQYF
14 TRBD1 NA TRBJ2-7 TRBV7-9 TGTGCCAGCAGCCCCGACAGGGTAAGGAACGAGCAGTACTTC CASSPDRVRNEQYF
14 TRBD1 NA TRBJ1-1 TRBV18 TGTGCCAGCTCACCCCAGGGGGCGGGCACTGAAGCTTTCTTT CASSPQGAGTEAFF
13 NA few TRBJ2-7 TRBV7-9 TGTGCCAGCAGCTTCAGCTCCTCCTACGAGCAGTACTTC CASSFSSSYEQYF
13 TRBD2 few TRBJ2-5 TRBV29-1 TGCAGCGTTGACCCGGGGGGTGGAGAGACCCAGTACTTC CSVDPGGGETQYF
13 NA once TRBJ2-5 TRBV9 TGTGCCAGCAGCCTTAGTCCCCAAGAGACCCAGTACTTC CASSLSPQETQYF
15 NA few TRBJ2-3 TRBV29-1 TGCAGCGTTAGCCGGGACCGGGTAATAACAGATACGCAGTATTTT CSVSRDRVITDTQYF
15 NA NA TRBJ2-5 TRBV4-3 TGCGCCAGCAGCCAAGGGAGTATAAGCGTCGAGGCCCAGTACTTC CASSQGSISVEAQYF
13 NA few TRBJ2-5 TRBV29-1 TGCAGCGTCGGGGCCGGGACTCAAGAGACCCAGTACTTC CSVGAGTQETQYF
16 NA NA TRBJ2-7 TRBV4-3 TGCGCCAGCAGCCAAGATTGGTCGCGACAGCAATACGAGCAGTACTTC CASSQDWSRQQYEQYF
14 NA NA TRBJ2-5 TRBV9 TGTGCCAGCAGCGCGAGGGACCCCCAAGAGACCCAGTACTTC CASSARDPQETQYF
13 NA NA TRBJ2-7 TRBV11-2 TGTGCCAGCAGACCAGGGACGACGGGTGAGCAGTACTTC CASRPGTTGEQYF
14 NA once TRBJ2-5 TRBV7-9 TGTGCCAGCAGCCCTAGGTCCGGCAGTGAGACCCAGTACTTC CASSPRSGSETQYF
14 NA NA TRBJ2-5 TRBV18 TGTGCCAGCTCAGCAGAACAGCGTACTGGGGCCCAGTACTTC CASSAEQRTGAQYF
12 TRBD1 NA TRBJ2-4 TRBV11-3 TGTGCCAGCCAGACAGGGTCGGTCATTCAGTACTTC CASQTGSVIQYF
16 NA NA TRBJ2-3 TRBV30 TGTGCCTGGAGTGAAGGTAGAGGGTCGGGTACAGATACGCAGTATTTT CAWSEGRGSGTDTQYF
11 NA NA TRBJ1-2 TRBV30 TGTGCCTGGCAGAAAAACTATGGCTACACCTTC CAWQKNYGYTF
12 NA NA TRBJ2-3 TRBV13 TGTGCCAGCAATCTCGGCACAGATACGCAGTATTTT CASNLGTDTQYF
21 TRBD1 NA TRBJ2-6 TRBV15 TGTGCCACCAGCAGAGGGCTTGTGTCAGGACAGGGGGCCGGCGGGGCCAACGTCCTGACTTTC CATSRGLVSGQGAGGANVLTF
15 TRBD1 NA TRBJ2-2 TRBV25-1 TGTGCCAGCAGTGGACAGGGGGTTAACACCGGGGAGCTGTTTTTT CASSGQGVNTGELFF
13 TRBD1 NA TRBJ1-4 TRBV30 TGTGCCTGGAGTAGCCAGTCAGGGGGCGCGAAGTATTTT CAWSSQSGGAKYF
14 NA NA TRBJ2-1 TRBV2 TGTGCCAGCAGTGACAGCGGCGGAAGCAATGAGCAGTTCTTC CASSDSGGSNEQFF
13 NA NA TRBJ2-7 TRBV25-1 TGTGCCAGCACGGTGAGTGAGGGAACCGAGCAGTACTTC CASTVSEGTEQYF
14 NA few TRBJ2-3 TRBV9 TGTGCCAGCAGCGTAGTTGCGGGTACAGATACGCAGTATTTT CASSVVAGTDTQYF
13 NA NA TRBJ2-5 TRBV7-2 TGTGCCAGCGCCGGGGGAGGCCAAGAGACCCAGTACTTC CASAGGGQETQYF
13 NA NA TRBJ2-7 TRBV28 TGTGCCAGCAGTTTAGGCACCTTCTACGAGCAGTACTTC CASSLGTFYEQYF
15 NA NA TRBJ2-5 TRBV4-1 TGCGCCAGCAGCCAAGACAGGGTAGGCCAAGAGACCCAGTACTTC CASSQDRVGQETQYF
13 NA NA TRBJ2-5 TRBV7-2 TGTGCCAGCAGCGTGACTAGGAGGGAGACCCAGTACTTC CASSVTRRETQYF
13 NA NA TRBJ2-3 TRBV29-1 TGCAGCGTTGAATGGGTGGACACAGATACGCAGTATTTT CSVEWVDTDTQYF
16 TRBD1 NA TRBJ2-5 TRBV7-6 TGTGCCAGCAGCTTAATACAGGGGCAGGCCCGGGGGACCCAGTACTTC CASSLIQGQARGTQYF
13 NA NA TRBJ1-2 TRBV30 TGTGCCTGGAGTGCAGGGATTATGTATGGCTACACCTTC CAWSAGIMYGYTF
14 NA NA TRBJ2-7 TRBV5-6 TGTGCCAGCAGCTTGGGCCAGCCTAGCTACGAGCAGTACTTC CASSLGQPSYEQYF
11 NA NA TRBJ2-5 TRBV7-9 TGTGCCAGCAGCTGGTGGGGGACCCAGTACTTC CASSWWGTQYF
14 TRBD2 NA TRBJ2-1 TRBV14 TGTGCCAGCAGCCAAGTCCTAGCGGGGGGACAACAGTTCTTC CASSQVLAGGQQFF
15 NA NA TRBJ1-6 TRBV5-6 TGTGCCAGCAGTCCCTTGGAGGTAGTGAATTCACCCCTCCACTTT CASSPLEVVNSPLHF
14 TRBD2 NA TRBJ2-7 TRBV7-2 TGTGCCAGCAGACTAGCGGGATCCTCCTCCGAGCAGTACTTC CASRLAGSSSEQYF
15 NA NA TRBJ2-5 TRBV7-7 TGTGCCAGCAGCTTAGGATCACAGGGAGAAGAGACCCAGTACTTC CASSLGSQGEETQYF
14 NA NA TRBJ2-7 TRBV29-1 TGCAGCGTTGCGACAGAGCCCCTTTCCTACGAGCAGTACTTC CSVATEPLSYEQYF
14 NA NA TRBJ2-7 TRBV13 TGTGCCAGCAGCCCGCGACAGCAAGCCTACGAGCAGTACTTC CASSPRQQAYEQYF
12 NA few TRBJ2-4 TRBV10-1 TGCGCCAGCAGCGGCGGGAAAAACATTCAGTACTTC CASSGGKNIQYF
12 NA NA TRBJ2-1 TRBV28 TGTGCCAGCAGTTTACAGGGGTATGAGCAGTTCTTC CASSLQGYEQFF
16 NA NA TRBJ2-4 TRBV11-2 TGTGCCAGCGGGACCCGCAGGGATGGTACCAAAAACATTCAGTACTTC CASGTRRDGTKNIQYF